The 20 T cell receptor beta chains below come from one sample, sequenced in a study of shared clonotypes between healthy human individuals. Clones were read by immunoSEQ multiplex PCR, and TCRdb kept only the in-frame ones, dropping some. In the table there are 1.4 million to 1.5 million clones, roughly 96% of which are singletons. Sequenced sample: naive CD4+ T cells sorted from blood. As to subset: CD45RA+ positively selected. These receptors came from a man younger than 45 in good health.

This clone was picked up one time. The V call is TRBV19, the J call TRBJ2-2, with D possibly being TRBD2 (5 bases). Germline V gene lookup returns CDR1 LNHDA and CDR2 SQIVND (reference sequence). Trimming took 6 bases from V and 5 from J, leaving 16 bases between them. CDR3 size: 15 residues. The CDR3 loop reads CASRVLVGGTGELFF. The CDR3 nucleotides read TGTGCCAGTAGGGTACTAGTTGGAGGAACCGGGGAGCTGTTTTTT.

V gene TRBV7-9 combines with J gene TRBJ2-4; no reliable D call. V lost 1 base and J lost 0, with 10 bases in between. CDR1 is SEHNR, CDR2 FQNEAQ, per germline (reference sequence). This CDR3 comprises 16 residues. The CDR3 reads CASSLGSSGAKNIQYF. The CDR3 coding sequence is TGTGCCAGCAGCTTAGGCTCCTCCGGAGCCAAAAACATTCAGTACTTC.

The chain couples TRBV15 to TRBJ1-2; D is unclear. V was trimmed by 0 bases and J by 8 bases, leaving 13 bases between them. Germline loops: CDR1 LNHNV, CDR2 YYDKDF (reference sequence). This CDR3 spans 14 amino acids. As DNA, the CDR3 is TGTGCCACCAGCAGAGAATTTGGTGAAAGAGGCTACACCTTC. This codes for CATSREFGERGYTF.

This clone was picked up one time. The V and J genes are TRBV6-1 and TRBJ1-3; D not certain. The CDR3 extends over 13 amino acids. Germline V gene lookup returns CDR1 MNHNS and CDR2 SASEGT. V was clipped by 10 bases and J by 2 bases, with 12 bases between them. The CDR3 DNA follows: TGTGCCACTTCGACAACCACTGGAAACACCATATATTTT. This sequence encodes CATSTTTGNTIYF.

CDR3 DNA: TGTGCCAGCAGCAGCTCCTCGGGGGCGCGGAAGTACGAGCAGTACTTC. It is translated as CASSSSSGARKYEQYF. V and J are TRBV11-2 and TRBJ2-7; D tentatively fits TRBD1 or TRBD2 (6 bases each). CDR1 is SGHAT and CDR2 is FQNNGV in the germline V gene. V lost 5 bases and J lost 4, with 21 bases in between. The length of the CDR3 is 16 residues.

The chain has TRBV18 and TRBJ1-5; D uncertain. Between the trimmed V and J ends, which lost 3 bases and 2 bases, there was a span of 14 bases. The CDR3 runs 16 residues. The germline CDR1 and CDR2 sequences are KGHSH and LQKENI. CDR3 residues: CASSPLTNSGNQPQHF. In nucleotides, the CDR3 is TGTGCCAGCTCACCTCTTACGAATAGTGGCAATCAGCCCCAGCATTTT.

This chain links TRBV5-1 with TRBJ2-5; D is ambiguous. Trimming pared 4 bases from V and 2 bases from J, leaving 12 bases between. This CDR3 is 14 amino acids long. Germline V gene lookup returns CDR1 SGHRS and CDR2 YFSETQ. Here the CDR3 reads CASSPARRQETQYF. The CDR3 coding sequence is TGCGCCAGCAGCCCGGCGCGGAGACAAGAGACCCAGTACTTC.

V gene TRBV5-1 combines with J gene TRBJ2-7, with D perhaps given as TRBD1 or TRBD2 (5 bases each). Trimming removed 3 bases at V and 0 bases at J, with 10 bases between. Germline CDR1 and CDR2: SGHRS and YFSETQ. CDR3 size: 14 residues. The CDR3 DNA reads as TGCGCCAGCAGCTCCCGAGGGACCTCCTACGAGCAGTACTTC. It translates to CASSSRGTSYEQYF.

The CDR3 sequence is CASSLYPGQGASTQPQHF. In DNA form, the CDR3 reads TGTGCCAGCAGCTTATACCCCGGACAGGGGGCGTCAACTCAGCCCCAGCATTTT. The chain employs TRBV7-8 and TRBJ1-5; 11 bases fit TRBD1. CDR3 length: 18 residues. With 2 bases clipped from V and 6 bases from J, the junction kept 12 bases outside the gene matches. Germline CDR1 reads SGHVS; CDR2 reads FQNEAQ. Full variable domain (missing parts from reference TRBV7-8 and TRBJ1-5): GAGVSQSPRYKVAKRGQDVALRCDPISGHVSLFWYQQALGQGPEFLTYFQNEAQLDKSGLPSDRFFAERPEGSVSTLKIQRTQQEDSAVYLCASSLYPGQGASTQPQHFGDGTRLSIL.

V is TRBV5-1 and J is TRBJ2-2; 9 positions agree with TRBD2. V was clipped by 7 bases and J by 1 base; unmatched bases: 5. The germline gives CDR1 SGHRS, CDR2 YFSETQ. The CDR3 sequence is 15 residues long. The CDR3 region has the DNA TGCGCCAGCCTACCGACTAGCGGGAACACCGGGGAGCTGTTTTTT. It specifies CASLPTSGNTGELFF.

CDR3 bases: TGTGCCAGTAGTCTGCAAGGGGGACAGGAGTCCTACGAGCAGTACTTC. Protein sequence: CASSLQGGQESYEQYF. The rearrangement links TRBV19 to TRBJ2-7; 8 positions match TRBD1. With 5 bases clipped from V and 1 base from J, the junction kept 10 bases outside the gene matches. The length of the CDR3 is 16 residues. Germline-derived CDR1 and CDR2 are LNHDA and SQIVND (reference sequence).

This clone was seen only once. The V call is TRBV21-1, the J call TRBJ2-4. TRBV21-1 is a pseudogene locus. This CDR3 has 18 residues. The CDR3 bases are TGTGCCAGCAGCAACAGGTTGGAGAGGCTGGGAGCCAAAAACATTCAGTACTTC. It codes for CASSNRLERLGAKNIQYF.

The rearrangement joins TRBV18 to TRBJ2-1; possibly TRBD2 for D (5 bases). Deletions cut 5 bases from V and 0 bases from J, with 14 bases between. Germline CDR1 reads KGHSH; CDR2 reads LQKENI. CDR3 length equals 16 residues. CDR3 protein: CASSSSGSRSYNEQFF. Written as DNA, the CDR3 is TGTGCCAGCTCATCGAGCGGAAGTCGCTCCTACAATGAGCAGTTCTTC. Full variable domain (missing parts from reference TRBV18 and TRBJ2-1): NAGVMQNPRHLVRRRGQEARLRCSPMKGHSHVYWYRQLPEEGLKFMVYLQKENIIDESGMPKERFSAEFPKEGPSILRIQQVVRGDSAAYFCASSSSGSRSYNEQFFGPGTRLTVL.

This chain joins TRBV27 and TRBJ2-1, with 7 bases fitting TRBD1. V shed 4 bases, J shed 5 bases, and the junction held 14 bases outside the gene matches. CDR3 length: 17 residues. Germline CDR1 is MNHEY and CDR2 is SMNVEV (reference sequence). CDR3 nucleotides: TGTGCCAGCAGTTACGCCGGACTCCAACAGGGGAACAATGAGCAGTTCTTC. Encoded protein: CASSYAGLQQGNNEQFF.

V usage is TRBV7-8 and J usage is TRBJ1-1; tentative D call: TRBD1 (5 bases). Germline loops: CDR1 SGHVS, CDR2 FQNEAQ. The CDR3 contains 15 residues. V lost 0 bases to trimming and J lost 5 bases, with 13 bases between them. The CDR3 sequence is CASSLARGADTEAFF. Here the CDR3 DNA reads TGTGCCAGCAGCTTAGCTCGAGGGGCGGATACTGAAGCTTTCTTT.

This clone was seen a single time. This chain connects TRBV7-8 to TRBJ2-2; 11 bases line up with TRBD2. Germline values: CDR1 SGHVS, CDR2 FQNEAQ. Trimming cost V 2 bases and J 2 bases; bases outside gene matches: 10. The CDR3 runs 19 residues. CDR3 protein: CASSLSARGTSGNTGELFF. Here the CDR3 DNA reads TGTGCCAGCAGCTTAAGCGCACGGGGGACTAGCGGTAACACCGGGGAGCTGTTTTTT.

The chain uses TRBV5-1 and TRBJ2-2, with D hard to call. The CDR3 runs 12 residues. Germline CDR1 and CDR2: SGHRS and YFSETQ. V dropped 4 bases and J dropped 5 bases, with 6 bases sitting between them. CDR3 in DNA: TGCGCCAGCAGCACCGCGACCGGGGAGCTGTTTTTT. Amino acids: CASSTATGELFF.

The CDR3 nucleotides are TGTGCCAGCAGTTTATTGGGCAGGGGGCGCCCAGGGGCCAACGTCCTGACTTTC. This encodes CASSLLGRGRPGANVLTF. V gene TRBV28 combines with J gene TRBJ2-6; TRBD1 matches 8 bases. The J segment lost 4 bases and the V segment lost 1 base, leaving 9 bases of the junction unmatched. This CDR3 has 18 amino acids. Germline CDR1 is MDHEN and CDR2 is SYDVKM.

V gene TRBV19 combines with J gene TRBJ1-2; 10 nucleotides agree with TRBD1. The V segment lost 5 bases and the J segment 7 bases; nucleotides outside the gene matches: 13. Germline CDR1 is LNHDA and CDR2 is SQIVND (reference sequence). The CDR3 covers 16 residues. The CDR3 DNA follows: TGTGCCAGTAGTTTAAGGTCCGGGACAGGGGCGAGTGGCTACACCTTC. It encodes CASSLRSGTGASGYTF.

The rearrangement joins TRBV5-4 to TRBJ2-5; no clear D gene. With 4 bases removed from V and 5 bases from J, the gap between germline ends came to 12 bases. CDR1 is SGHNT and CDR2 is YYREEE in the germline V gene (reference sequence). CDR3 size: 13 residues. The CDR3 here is CASSNTEAETQYF. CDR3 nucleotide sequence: TGTGCCAGCAGCAACACAGAGGCGGAGACCCAGTACTTC.